This TCR beta chain was obtained from a study of cytomegalovirus exposure and HLA in healthy donors. For the study at large: The early release's HLA-typed donors yielded 65 million to 85 million unique TCRs.

Germline CDR1 and CDR2: LNHNV and YYDKDF (reference sequence). The CDR3 has 13 amino acids. Trimming took off 3 bases at V and 2 bases at J, with 5 bases between the two ends. The study, taken as a whole, reports: One cluster of highly shared sequence variants probably arose as a sequencing artifact.

On this clone: Its antigen is not identified.

With 60 Vbeta and 13 Jbeta primers, the PCR was carried out. Profiled with immunoSEQ multiplex PCR; TCRdb holds only in-frame clones, not every one. The sample carries 200,000 to 250,000 clones, 83% recorded once. The clonotype comes from a girl between 5 and 17 years old in good health and CMV-seronegative. The chain couples TRBV15 to TRBJ2-1, with D maybe TRBD1 (5 bases). The sequenced material came from PBMCs. DNA of the CDR3: TGTGCCACCAGCAGCAGGGCCTACAATGAGCAGTTCTTC. Encoded protein: CATSSRAYNEQFF.